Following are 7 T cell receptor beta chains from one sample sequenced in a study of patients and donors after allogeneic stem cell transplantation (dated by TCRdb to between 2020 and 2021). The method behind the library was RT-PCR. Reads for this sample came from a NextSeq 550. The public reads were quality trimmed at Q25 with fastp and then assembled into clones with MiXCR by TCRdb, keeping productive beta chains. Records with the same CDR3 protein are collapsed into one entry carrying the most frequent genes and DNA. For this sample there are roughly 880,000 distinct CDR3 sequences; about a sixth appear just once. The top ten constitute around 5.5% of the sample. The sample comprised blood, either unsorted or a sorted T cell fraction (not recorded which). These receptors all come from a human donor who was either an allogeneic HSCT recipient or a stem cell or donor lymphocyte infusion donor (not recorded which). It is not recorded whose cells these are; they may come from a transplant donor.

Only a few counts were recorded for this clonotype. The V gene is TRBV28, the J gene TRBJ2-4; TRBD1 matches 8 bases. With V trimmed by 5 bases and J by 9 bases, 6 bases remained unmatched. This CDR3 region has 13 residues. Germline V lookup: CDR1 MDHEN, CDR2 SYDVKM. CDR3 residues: CASSPGQGGIQYF. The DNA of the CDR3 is TGTGCCAGCAGTCCCGGACAGGGAGGCATTCAGTACTTC.

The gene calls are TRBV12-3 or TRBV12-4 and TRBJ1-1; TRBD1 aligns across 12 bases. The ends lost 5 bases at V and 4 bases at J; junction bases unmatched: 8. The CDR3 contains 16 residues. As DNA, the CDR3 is TGTGCCAGCAGTCCCGGGACAGGGGGCGCGAGCACTGAAGCTTTCTTT. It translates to CASSPGTGGASTEAFF.

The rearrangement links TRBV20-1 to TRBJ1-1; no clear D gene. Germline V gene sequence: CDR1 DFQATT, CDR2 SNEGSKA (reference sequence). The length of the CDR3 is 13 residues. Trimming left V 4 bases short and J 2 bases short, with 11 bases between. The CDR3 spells CSAKYGENTEAFF. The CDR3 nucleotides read TGCAGTGCTAAGTACGGAGAAAACACTGAAGCTTTCTTT.

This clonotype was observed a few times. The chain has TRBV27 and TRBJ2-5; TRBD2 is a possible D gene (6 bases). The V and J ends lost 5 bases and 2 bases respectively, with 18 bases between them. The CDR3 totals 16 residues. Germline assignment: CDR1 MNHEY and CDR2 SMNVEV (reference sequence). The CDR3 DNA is TGTGCCAGCAGTACTTATCCCCGGACTATTCAAGAGACCCAGTACTTC. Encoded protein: CASSTYPRTIQETQYF.

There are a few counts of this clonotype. The CDR3 loop reads CASRGIAEKLFF. CDR3 nucleotide sequence: TGTGCCAGCAGAGGGATTGCTGAAAAACTGTTTTTT. This sequence joins TRBV27 and TRBJ1-4; no clear D gene. Looked up from germline, CDR1 is MNHEY and CDR2 is SMNVEV (reference sequence). Trimming removed 6 bases at V and 7 bases at J, with 9 bases between. The CDR3 has 12 residues.

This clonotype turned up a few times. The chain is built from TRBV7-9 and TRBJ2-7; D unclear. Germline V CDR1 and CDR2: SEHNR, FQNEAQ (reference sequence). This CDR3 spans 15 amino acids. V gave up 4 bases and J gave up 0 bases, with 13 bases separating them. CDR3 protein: CASSSPLEVSYEQYF. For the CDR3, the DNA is TGTGCCAGCAGCTCGCCCTTAGAGGTCTCCTACGAGCAGTACTTC.

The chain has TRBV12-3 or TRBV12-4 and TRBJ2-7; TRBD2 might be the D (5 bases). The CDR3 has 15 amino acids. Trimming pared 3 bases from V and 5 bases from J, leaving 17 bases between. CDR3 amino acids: CASSFSSGKRDEQYF. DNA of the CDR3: TGTGCCAGCAGTTTTTCCTCGGGGAAAAGAGACGAGCAGTACTTC.